The next 15 T cell receptor beta chains were all read from a single sample in a study of T cells expressing NK-cell markers (dated by TCRdb to 2019 to 2021). The protocol used for the library was 5' RACE. The run used an Illumina HiSeq 2000. TCRdb reprocessed the public reads and reports one entry per CDR3 protein sequence, without DNA. This sample's table lists around 380,000 distinct CDR3 sequences. Roughly 10% of the sample is taken by the ten largest. Sequenced input: blood T cells: a sorted CD56 or NKG2C T cell subset, CD4+ or CD8+ T cells, or bulk PBMC T cells (not recorded which). Receptors originate from a woman between 50 and 59 years old in good health. Donor details come from another sample of the same person, matched by shared clones.

The chain has TRBV5-5 and TRBJ2-5; TCRdb indicates TRBD1, and absent DNA this call remains unverified. CDR3 size: 14 residues. Germline V gene lookup returns CDR1 SGHKS and CDR2 YYEKEE (reference sequence). This chain's CDR3 is CASSLGGRQETQYF. Looking up the rest from reference TRBV5-5 and TRBJ2-5 gives the full variable domain: DAGVTQSPTHLIKTRGQQVTLRCSPISGHKSVSWYQQVLGQGPQFIFQYYEKEERGRGNFPDRFSARQFPNYSSELNVNALLLGDSALYLCASSLGGRQETQYFGPGTRLLVL.

V gene TRBV11-2 combines with J gene TRBJ2-5. Germline V gene data show CDR1 as SGHAT and CDR2 as FQNNGV. The CDR3 consists of 12 residues. The CDR3 loop reads CASSLDRETQYF.

The rearrangement links TRBV6-6 to TRBJ1-1. Per the germline V gene, CDR1 is MNHNY and CDR2 is SVGAGI (reference sequence). CDR3 length equals 11 residues. CDR3 protein: CASSQQYEAFF.

This chain connects TRBV12-3 or TRBV12-4 to TRBJ2-2; TCRdb's D gene call, TRBD1, goes unchecked for lack of DNA. The CDR3 runs 14 residues. The CDR3 region is CASSLTVRGGELFF.

The rearrangement uses TRBV11-2 and TRBJ2-1; the TCRdb call, TRBD2, lacks DNA for checking. This CDR3 region has 15 residues. CDR1 and CDR2 (germline): SGHAT, FQNNGV. The CDR3 spells CASSPGPGTSGRPFF.

The gene calls are TRBV7-8 and TRBJ2-1; TCRdb calls TRBD1, which cannot be checked without DNA. Germline CDR1 SGHVS, CDR2 FQNEAQ. CDR3 length: 15 residues. CDR3 region: CASSLVPDRDDEQFF.

This sequence joins TRBV20-1 and TRBJ2-3; TCRdb's D gene call, TRBD2, goes unchecked for lack of DNA. Germline loops: CDR1 DFQATT, CDR2 SNEGSKA (reference sequence). The CDR3 extends over 11 amino acids. CDR3 sequence reads: CSTPITDTQYF.

V gene TRBV5-1 combines with J gene TRBJ2-3; lacking DNA, the TRBD1 call made by TCRdb goes unchecked. The V gene's germline CDR1 is SGHRS and CDR2 YFSETQ. The CDR3 is 19 amino acids. CDR3 region: CASSLDGAGAPLGTDTQYF.

The genes are TRBV4-1 and TRBJ2-5; TCRdb returns TRBD2, unconfirmable since there is no DNA. The germline V gene has CDR1 MGHRA and CDR2 YSYEKL. The CDR3 has 17 residues. CDR3 sequence: CASSQPTSGRQQETQYF.

V gene TRBV14 combines with J gene TRBJ2-3; TCRdb's D call of TRBD2 is untestable without DNA. The germline CDR1 and CDR2 sequences are SGHDN and FVKESK. The CDR3 extends over 16 amino acids. CDR3 protein: CASSPITSGGTDTQYF.

The V call is TRBV10-1, the J call TRBJ2-2. The CDR3 totals 11 residues. Germline V CDR1 and CDR2: WNHNN, SYGVQD (reference sequence). The CDR3 spells CASSGLGELFF.

The chain uses TRBV27 and TRBJ2-2. The CDR3 totals 15 residues. The germline CDR1 and CDR2 sequences are MNHEY and SMNVEV (reference sequence). CDR3 in amino acids: CASSLSVGVPGELFF.

The chain joins TRBV12-3 or TRBV12-4 to TRBJ2-2; TCRdb's D call, TRBD1, is unchecked because there is no DNA. The CDR3 runs 14 residues. The CDR3: CASSLAGIGGELFF.

The chain recombines TRBV24-1 with TRBJ2-2. This CDR3 has 12 amino acids. Germline CDR1 and CDR2: KGHDR and SFDVKD. CDR3 residues: CATGSATGELFF.

The rearrangement links TRBV7-9 to TRBJ2-3; the D call from TCRdb, TRBD1, cannot be confirmed without DNA. The V gene's germline CDR1 is SEHNR and CDR2 FQNEAQ (reference sequence). This CDR3 spans 11 amino acids. CDR3 loop: CASSWGDTQYF.